What follows are 6 T cell receptor beta chains derived from one specimen sequenced in a study of blood T cell repertoires in COVID-19. The protocol was immunoSEQ multiplex PCR, while the TCRdb copy is restricted to in-frame clones and leaves out a portion. The table has 280,000 or so clones, 88% seen once. Sequenced input: peripheral blood. Source of these receptors: a woman aged 25 to 39 who had recovered from COVID-19.

The chain joins TRBV27 to TRBJ1-5, with a weak D call TRBD1 (6 bases). CDR1 is MNHEY, CDR2 SMNVEV, per germline (reference sequence). The CDR3 is 15 residues long. The ends were cut back, 5 bases at V and 7 bases at J, with 18 bases in the middle. The CDR3: CASSREGVGRQPQHF. CDR3 nucleotide sequence: TGTGCCAGCAGTCGCGAGGGGGTTGGAAGACAGCCCCAGCATTTT.

This chain connects TRBV10-3 to TRBJ2-5; tentatively, D is TRBD1 (5 bases). There are 13 residues in the CDR3. Trimming removed 4 bases at V and 3 bases at J, with 9 bases between. From germline, CDR1 is ENHRY and CDR2 SYGVKD. The DNA of the CDR3 is TGTGCCATCAGTGTCAGGGTGGAAGAGACCCAGTACTTC. This gives the protein CAISVRVEETQYF.

The gene calls are TRBV4-3 and TRBJ2-1; 9 nucleotides agree with TRBD2. This CDR3 is 16 amino acids long. In germline, CDR1 is LGHNA, CDR2 YSLEER. V lost 1 base to trimming and J lost 4 bases; unmatched junction nucleotides: 5. This chain's CDR3 is CASSQGTSEMYNEQFF. CDR3 coding DNA: TGCGCCAGCAGCCAAGGGACTAGCGAGATGTACAATGAGCAGTTCTTC.

The CDR3 DNA is TGCAGTGCTAGTCGTCTCCGACTAGCCAAAAACATTCAGTACTTC. Amino acid sequence: CSASRLRLAKNIQYF. The chain carries TRBV20-1 and TRBJ2-4, with D hard to call. Trimming took off 3 bases at V and 0 bases at J, with 12 bases between the two ends. Germline V lookup: CDR1 DFQATT, CDR2 SNEGSKA (reference sequence). The CDR3 extends over 15 amino acids.

V gene TRBV30 combines with J gene TRBJ2-3; D is ambiguous. V was pared by 4 bases and J by 0 bases, with 11 bases between. Germline CDR1 reads GTSNPN; CDR2 reads SVGIG (reference sequence). This CDR3 is built from 14 residues. The CDR3 loop is CAWKFGGSTDTQYF. Written as DNA, the CDR3 is TGTGCCTGGAAATTCGGCGGCAGCACAGATACGCAGTATTTT.

A single count supports this clone. This chain links TRBV24-1 with TRBJ2-1; D ambiguous. Germline V gives CDR1 KGHDR, CDR2 SFDVKD. This CDR3 contains 16 residues. V was cut by 2 bases and J by 1 base, with 11 bases left in between. CDR3 amino acids: CATSDSLGLSYNEQFF. DNA of the CDR3: TGTGCCACCAGTGATTCCCTGGGCCTTTCCTACAATGAGCAGTTCTTC.